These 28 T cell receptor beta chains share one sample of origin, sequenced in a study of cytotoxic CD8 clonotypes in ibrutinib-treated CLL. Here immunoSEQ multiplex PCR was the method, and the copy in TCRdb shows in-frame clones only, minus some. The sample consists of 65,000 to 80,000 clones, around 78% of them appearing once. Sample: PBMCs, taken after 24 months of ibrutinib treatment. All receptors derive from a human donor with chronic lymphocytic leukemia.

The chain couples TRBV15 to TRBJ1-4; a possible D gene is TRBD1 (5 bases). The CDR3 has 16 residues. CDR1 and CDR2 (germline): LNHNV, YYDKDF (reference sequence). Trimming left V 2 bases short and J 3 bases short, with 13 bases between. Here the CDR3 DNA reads TGTGCCACCAGCAGATCGGGGGGGAGCGCTAATGAAAAACTGTTTTTT. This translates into CATSRSGGSANEKLFF.

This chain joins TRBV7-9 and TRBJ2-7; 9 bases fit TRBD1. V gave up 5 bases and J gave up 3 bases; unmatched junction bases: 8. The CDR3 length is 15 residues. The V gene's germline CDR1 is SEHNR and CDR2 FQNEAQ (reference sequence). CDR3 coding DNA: TGTGCCAGCAGCCCCGGACAGGGGATTGGCTACGAGCAGTACTTC. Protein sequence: CASSPGQGIGYEQYF. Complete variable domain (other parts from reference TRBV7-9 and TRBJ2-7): DTGVSQNPRHKITKRGQNVTFRCDPISEHNRLYWYRQTLGQGPEFLTYFQNEAQLEKSRLLSDRFSAERPKGSFSTLEIQRTEQGDSAMYLCASSPGQGIGYEQYFGPGTRLTVT.

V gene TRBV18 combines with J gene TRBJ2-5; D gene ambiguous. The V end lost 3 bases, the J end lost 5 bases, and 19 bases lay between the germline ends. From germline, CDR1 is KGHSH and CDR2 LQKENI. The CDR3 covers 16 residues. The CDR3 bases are TGTGCCAGCTCACCTTTATCGGGTGGTGGTATGGAGACCCAGTACTTC. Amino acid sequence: CASSPLSGGGMETQYF.

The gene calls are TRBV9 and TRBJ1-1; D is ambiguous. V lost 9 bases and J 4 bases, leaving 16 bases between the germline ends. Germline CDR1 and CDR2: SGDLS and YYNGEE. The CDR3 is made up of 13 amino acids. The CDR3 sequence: CAINLPPGTEAFF. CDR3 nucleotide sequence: TGTGCCATCAACCTTCCTCCGGGCACTGAAGCTTTCTTT.

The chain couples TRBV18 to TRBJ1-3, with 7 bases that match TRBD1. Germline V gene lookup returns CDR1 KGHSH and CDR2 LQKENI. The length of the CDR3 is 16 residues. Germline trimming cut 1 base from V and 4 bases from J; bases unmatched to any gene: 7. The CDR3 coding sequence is TGTGCCAGCTCACCACGCCTACAGGGGCGAGGAAACACCATATATTTT. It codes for CASSPRLQGRGNTIYF.

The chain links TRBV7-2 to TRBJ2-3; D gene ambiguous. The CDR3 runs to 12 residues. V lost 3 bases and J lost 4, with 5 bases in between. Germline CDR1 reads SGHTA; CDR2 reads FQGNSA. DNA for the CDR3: TGTGCCAGCAGCTTTGGTGCAGATACGCAGTATTTT. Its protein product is CASSFGADTQYF.

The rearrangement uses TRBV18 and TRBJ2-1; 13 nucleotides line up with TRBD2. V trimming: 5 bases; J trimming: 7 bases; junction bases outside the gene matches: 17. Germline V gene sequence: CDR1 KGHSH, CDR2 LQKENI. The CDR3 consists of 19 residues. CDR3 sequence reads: CASSSLPLRLAGGRNEQFF. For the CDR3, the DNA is TGTGCCAGCTCATCTCTGCCCTTAAGACTAGCGGGAGGAAGGAATGAGCAGTTCTTC.

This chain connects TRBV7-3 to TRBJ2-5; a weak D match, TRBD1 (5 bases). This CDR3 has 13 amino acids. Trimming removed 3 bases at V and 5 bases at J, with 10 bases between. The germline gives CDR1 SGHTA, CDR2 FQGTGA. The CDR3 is CASSFRVGETQYF. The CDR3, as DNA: TGTGCCAGCAGCTTCAGGGTTGGGGAGACCCAGTACTTC.

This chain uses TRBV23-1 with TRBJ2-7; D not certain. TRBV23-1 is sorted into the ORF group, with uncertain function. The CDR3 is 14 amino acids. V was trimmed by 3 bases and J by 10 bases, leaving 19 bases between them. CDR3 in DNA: TGCGCCAGCAGTCATACGGCTAGTGCCCCGGGCCAGTACTTC. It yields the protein CASSHTASAPGQYF.

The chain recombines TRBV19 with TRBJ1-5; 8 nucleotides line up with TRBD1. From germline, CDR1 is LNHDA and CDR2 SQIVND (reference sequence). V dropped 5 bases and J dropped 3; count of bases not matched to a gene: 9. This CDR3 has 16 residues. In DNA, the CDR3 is TGTGCCAGTAGTCCCAAGACAGGGGTGGCCAATCAGCCCCAGCATTTT. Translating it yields CASSPKTGVANQPQHF.

The CDR3 region has the DNA TGTGCCAGTAGTATGGTTGCTGGTGGGGCCAACGTCCTGACTTTC. Protein: CASSMVAGGANVLTF. V and J are TRBV19 and TRBJ2-6; D is undetermined. With 3 bases removed from V and 3 bases from J, the gap between germline ends came to 9 bases. Germline V gives CDR1 LNHDA, CDR2 SQIVND (reference sequence). The CDR3 is made up of 15 amino acids.

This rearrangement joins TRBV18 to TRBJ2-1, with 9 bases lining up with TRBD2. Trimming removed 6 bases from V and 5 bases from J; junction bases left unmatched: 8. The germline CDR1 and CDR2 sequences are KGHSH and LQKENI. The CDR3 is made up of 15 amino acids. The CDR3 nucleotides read TGTGCCAGCTCGCAAATAGCGGGAGACGACAATGAGCAGTTCTTC. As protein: CASSQIAGDDNEQFF.

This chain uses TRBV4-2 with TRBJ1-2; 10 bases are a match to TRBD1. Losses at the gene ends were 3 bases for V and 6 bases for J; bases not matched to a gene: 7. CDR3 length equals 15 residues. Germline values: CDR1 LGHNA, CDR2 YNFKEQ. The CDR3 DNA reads TGTGCCAGCAGCCAGGAACTGACAGGGGGCGATGGCTACACCTTC. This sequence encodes CASSQELTGGDGYTF.

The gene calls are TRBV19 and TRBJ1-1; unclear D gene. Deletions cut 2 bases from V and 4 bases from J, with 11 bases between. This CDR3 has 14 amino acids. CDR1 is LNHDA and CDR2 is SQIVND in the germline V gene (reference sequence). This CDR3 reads CASSISMDRTEAFF. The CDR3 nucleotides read TGTGCCAGTAGTATATCTATGGATCGCACTGAAGCTTTCTTT. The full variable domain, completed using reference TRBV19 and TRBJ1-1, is DGGITQSPKYLFRKEGQNVTLSCEQNLNHDAMYWYRQDPGQGLRLIYYSQIVNDFQKGDIAEGYSVSREKKESFPLTVTSAQKNPTAFYLCASSISMDRTEAFFGQGTRLTVV.

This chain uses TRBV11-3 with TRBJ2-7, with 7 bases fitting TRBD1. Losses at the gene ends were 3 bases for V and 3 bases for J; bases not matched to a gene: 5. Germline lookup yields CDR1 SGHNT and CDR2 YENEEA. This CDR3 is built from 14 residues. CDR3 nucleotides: TGTGCCAGCAGCTTGGCCTCAGGGGGCTACGAGCAGTACTTC. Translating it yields CASSLASGGYEQYF.

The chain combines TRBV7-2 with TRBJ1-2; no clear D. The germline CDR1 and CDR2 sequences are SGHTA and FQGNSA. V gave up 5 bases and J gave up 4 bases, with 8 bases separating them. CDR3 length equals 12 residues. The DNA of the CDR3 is TGTGCCAGCAGCCAACGACCCTATGGCTACACCTTC. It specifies CASSQRPYGYTF.

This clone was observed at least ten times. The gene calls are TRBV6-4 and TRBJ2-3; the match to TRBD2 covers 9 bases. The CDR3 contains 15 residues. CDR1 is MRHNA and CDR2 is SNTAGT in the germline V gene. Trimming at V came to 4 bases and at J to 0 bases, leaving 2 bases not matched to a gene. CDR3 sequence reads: CASSAGTSSTDTQYF. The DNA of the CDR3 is TGTGCCAGCAGTGCCGGGACTAGCAGCACAGATACGCAGTATTTT.

The CDR3 region is CASSLFLPGVGYTF. CDR3 DNA: TGTGCCAGCAGCTTATTCCTTCCCGGGGTCGGCTACACCTTC. This chain connects TRBV13 to TRBJ1-2; no firm D call. V lost 2 bases and J 8 bases, leaving 15 bases between the germline ends. Germline V lookup: CDR1 PRHDT, CDR2 FYEKMQ (reference sequence). The CDR3 has 14 residues. Complete variable domain (other parts from reference TRBV13 and TRBJ1-2): AAGVIQSPRHLIKEKRETATLKCYPIPRHDTVYWYQQGPGQDPQFLISFYEKMQSDKGSIPDRFSAQQFSDYHSELNMSSLELGDSALYFCASSLFLPGVGYTFGSGTRLTVV.

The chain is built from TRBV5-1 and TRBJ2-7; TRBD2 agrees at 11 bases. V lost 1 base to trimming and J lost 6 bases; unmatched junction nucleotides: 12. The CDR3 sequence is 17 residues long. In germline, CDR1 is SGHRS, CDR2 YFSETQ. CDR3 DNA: TGCGCCAGCAGCTTGTTCGGTAGCGGGAGGGTGAACGGCGAGCAGTACTTC. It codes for CASSLFGSGRVNGEQYF.

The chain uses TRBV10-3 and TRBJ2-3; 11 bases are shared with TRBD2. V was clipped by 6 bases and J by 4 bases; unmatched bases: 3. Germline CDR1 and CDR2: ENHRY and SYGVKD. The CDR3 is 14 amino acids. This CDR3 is CAIRPGLAADTQYF. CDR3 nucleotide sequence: TGTGCCATCAGACCGGGACTAGCGGCAGATACGCAGTATTTT.

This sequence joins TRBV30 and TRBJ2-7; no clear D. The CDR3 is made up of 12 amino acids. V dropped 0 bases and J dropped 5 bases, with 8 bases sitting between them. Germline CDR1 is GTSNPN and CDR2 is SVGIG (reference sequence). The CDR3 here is CAWSVRADEQYF. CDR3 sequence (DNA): TGTGCCTGGAGTGTAAGGGCAGACGAGCAGTACTTC.

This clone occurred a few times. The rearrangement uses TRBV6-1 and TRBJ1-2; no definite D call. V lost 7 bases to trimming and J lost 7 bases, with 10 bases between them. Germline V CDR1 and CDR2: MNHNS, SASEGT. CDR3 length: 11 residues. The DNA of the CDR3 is TGTGCCAGCACCCTAGGTGGTGGCTACACCTTC. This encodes CASTLGGGYTF.

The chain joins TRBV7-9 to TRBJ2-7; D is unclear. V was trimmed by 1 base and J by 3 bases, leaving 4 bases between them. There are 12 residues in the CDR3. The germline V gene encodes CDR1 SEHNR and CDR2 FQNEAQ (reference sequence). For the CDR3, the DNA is TGTGCCAGCAGCTTAGAGTTCTACGAGCAGTACTTC. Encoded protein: CASSLEFYEQYF.

CDR3 nucleotide sequence: TGTGCCTGGAGTGGTTCGGGGGCGATGTATGAAAAACTGTTTTTT. It codes for CAWSGSGAMYEKLFF. The genes are TRBV30 and TRBJ1-4; tentative D call: TRBD1 (6 bases). There are 15 residues in the CDR3. CDR1 and CDR2 (germline): GTSNPN, SVGIG (reference sequence). V was clipped by 1 base and J by 6 bases, with 15 bases between them. The full variable domain, its missing parts supplied by reference TRBV30 and TRBJ1-4, is SQTIHQWPATLVQPVGSPLSLECTVEGTSNPNLYWYRQAAGRGLQLLFYSVGIGQISSEVPQNLSASRPQDRQFILSSKKLLLSDSGFYLCAWSGSGAMYEKLFFGSGTQLSVL.

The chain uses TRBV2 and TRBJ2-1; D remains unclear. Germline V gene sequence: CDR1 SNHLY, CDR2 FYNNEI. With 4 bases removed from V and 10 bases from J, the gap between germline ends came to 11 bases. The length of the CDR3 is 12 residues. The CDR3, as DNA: TGTGCCAGCAGTGGGACGGGCCCCGAGCAGTTCTTC. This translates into CASSGTGPEQFF.

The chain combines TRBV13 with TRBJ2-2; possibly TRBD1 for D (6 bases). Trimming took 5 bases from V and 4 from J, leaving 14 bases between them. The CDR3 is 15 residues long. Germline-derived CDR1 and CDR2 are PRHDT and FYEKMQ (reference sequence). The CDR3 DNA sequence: TGTGCCAGCAGCCGCGACAGGCCCTTCACCGGGGAGCTGTTTTTT. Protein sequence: CASSRDRPFTGELFF.

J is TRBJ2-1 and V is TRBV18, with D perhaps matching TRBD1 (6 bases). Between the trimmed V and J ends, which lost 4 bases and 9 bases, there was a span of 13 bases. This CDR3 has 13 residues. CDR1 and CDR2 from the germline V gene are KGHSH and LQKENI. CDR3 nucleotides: TGTGCCAGCTCACAAAATGGACAGAGTGAGCAGTTCTTC. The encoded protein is CASSQNGQSEQFF.

Here the CDR3 reads CASSSGSSGAYNEQFF. CDR3 DNA: TGTGCCAGCAGTTCCGGTTCTAGCGGTGCCTACAATGAGCAGTTCTTC. The chain has TRBV6-5 and TRBJ2-1, with 7 bases that match TRBD2. Germline CDR1 is MNHEY and CDR2 is SVGAGI. There are 16 residues in the CDR3. With 4 bases clipped from V and 2 bases from J, the junction kept 8 bases outside the gene matches.